This entry lists 22 T cell receptor beta chains sequenced from one sample in a study of T cell clones after liver transplantation. Clones were sequenced by immunoSEQ multiplex PCR, and TCRdb holds only the in-frame ones, with some missing. The sample holds over 100,000 clones, more than 75% seen once. The source was CD4+ T cells from blood, collected before liver transplant. These receptors came from a human donor who received a liver transplant.

The chain couples TRBV7-8 to TRBJ1-1; TRBD1 matches 8 bases. Germline-derived CDR1 and CDR2 are SGHVS and FQNEAQ. There are 17 residues in the CDR3. The V segment lost 3 bases and the J segment 6 bases; nucleotides outside the gene matches: 15. CDR3 amino acids: CASSFSGGAFRPAEAFF. Written as DNA, the CDR3 is TGTGCCAGCAGCTTCTCAGGGGGCGCGTTTCGGCCTGCTGAAGCTTTCTTT.

The V and J genes are TRBV4-2 and TRBJ2-1; no definite D call. CDR3 length: 16 amino acids. Per the germline V gene, CDR1 is LGHNA and CDR2 is YNFKEQ. V was trimmed by 4 bases and J by 2 bases, leaving 15 bases between them. The CDR3 sequence: CASSPYTTRAYNEQFF. The CDR3 DNA follows: TGTGCCAGCAGCCCGTATACAACAAGGGCCTACAATGAGCAGTTCTTC.

The chain combines TRBV5-1 with TRBJ2-2; D remains ambiguous. V was trimmed by 0 bases and J by 3 bases, leaving 3 bases between them. Germline CDR1 SGHRS, CDR2 YFSETQ. The CDR3 spans 13 residues. For the CDR3, the DNA is TGCGCCAGCAGCTTGGACGACACCGGGGAGCTGTTTTTT. Amino acid sequence: CASSLDDTGELFF.

The chain links TRBV7-8 to TRBJ2-3, with D unresolved. From germline, CDR1 is SGHVS and CDR2 FQNEAQ. V was trimmed by 0 bases and J by 2 bases, leaving 6 bases between them. This CDR3 spans 14 amino acids. The CDR3 region is CASSLAVSTDTQYF. In nucleotides, the CDR3 is TGTGCCAGCAGCTTAGCGGTGTCCACAGATACGCAGTATTTT.

The V gene is TRBV5-1, the J gene TRBJ2-7; D may be TRBD1 (6 bases). The CDR3 sequence is 15 residues long. Germline lookup yields CDR1 SGHRS and CDR2 YFSETQ. V shed 1 base and J shed 3 bases, with 14 bases lying between them. The CDR3 loop reads CASSLTDGGNYEQYF. For the CDR3, the DNA is TGCGCCAGCAGCTTGACGGATGGGGGCAACTACGAGCAGTACTTC.

The V and J genes are TRBV25-1 and TRBJ2-5, with 8 bases fitting TRBD2. Germline trimming cut 3 bases from V and 7 bases from J; bases unmatched to any gene: 7. The germline V gene has CDR1 MGHDK and CDR2 SYGVNS. The CDR3 contains 14 residues. CDR3 sequence reads: CASSDSSGSGTQYF. The DNA of the CDR3 is TGTGCCAGCAGTGACTCCAGCGGGAGCGGGACCCAGTACTTC.

The V call is TRBV2, the J call TRBJ1-6, with D maybe TRBD1 (6 bases). Germline V gives CDR1 SNHLY, CDR2 FYNNEI. This CDR3 contains 16 residues. The germline V and J ends were trimmed by 1 base and 8 bases, with 15 bases remaining between them. The CDR3 DNA follows: TGTGCCAGCAGTGAAGACAGGGCCCGGAGCGATTCACCCCTCCACTTT. It encodes CASSEDRARSDSPLHF.

The chain combines TRBV5-4 with TRBJ1-1; D remains unclear. CDR1 is SGHNT, CDR2 YYREEE, per germline (reference sequence). This CDR3 region has 15 residues. V lost 0 bases, J lost 2 bases, and 11 bases lay in between. The CDR3 DNA reads TGTGCCAGCAGCTTGGGAGGTAGGGCAAACACTGAAGCTTTCTTT. Amino acid sequence: CASSLGGRANTEAFF. Using reference TRBV5-4 and TRBJ1-1 for the parts outside the CDR3, the full variable domain is ETGVTQSPTHLIKTRGQQVTLRCSSQSGHNTVSWYQQALGQGPQFIFQYYREEENGRGNFPPRFSGLQFPNYSSELNVNALELDDSALYLCASSLGGRANTEAFFGQGTRLTVV.

The chain recombines TRBV29-1 with TRBJ1-5; D not certain. The CDR3 extends over 13 amino acids. CDR1 and CDR2 (germline): SQVTM, ANQGSEA. Deletions cut 4 bases from V and 2 bases from J, with 9 bases between. The CDR3 spells CSVVDGGNQPQHF. CDR3 coding DNA: TGCAGCGTTGTCGACGGCGGCAATCAGCCCCAGCATTTT.

V is TRBV15 and J is TRBJ1-3; 10 nucleotides align to TRBD1. V lost 4 bases, J lost 2 bases, and 2 bases stayed unmatched. Germline V gene lookup returns CDR1 LNHNV and CDR2 YYDKDF (reference sequence). The CDR3 sequence is 15 residues long. CDR3 nucleotides: TGTGCCACCAGCACCGACAGGGGGCCTGGAAACACCATATATTTT. Protein sequence: CATSTDRGPGNTIYF.

V usage is TRBV28 and J usage is TRBJ2-7; 7 positions agree with TRBD2. This CDR3 region has 12 residues. V was clipped by 7 bases and J by 6 bases; unmatched bases: 6. Germline-derived CDR1 and CDR2 are MDHEN and SYDVKM. CDR3 in amino acids: CASMPAGVEQYF. In DNA, the CDR3 is TGTGCCAGCATGCCCGCGGGAGTCGAGCAGTACTTC.

The chain couples TRBV12-5 to TRBJ1-6; the D gene is possibly TRBD1 (5 bases). The CDR3 has 16 amino acids. Trimming left V 2 bases short and J 6 bases short, with 14 bases between. Germline CDR1 and CDR2: LGHNT and FRNRAP. CDR3 nucleotide sequence: TGTGCTAGTGGTTTGCTCCGGGGGGAAGGTAATTCACCCCTCCACTTT. Protein product: CASGLLRGEGNSPLHF.

The genes are TRBV29-1 and TRBJ2-1, with 9 bases fitting TRBD2. The CDR3 extends over 13 amino acids. The J segment lost 6 bases and the V segment lost 7 bases, leaving 7 bases of the junction unmatched. Germline CDR1 and CDR2: SQVTM and ANQGSEA. The CDR3 region is CSAGLALSNEQFF. CDR3 nucleotides: TGCAGCGCGGGACTAGCATTGAGCAATGAGCAGTTCTTC.

The chain carries TRBV10-3 and TRBJ1-5, with TRBD1 identical over 7 bases. Germline CDR1 reads ENHRY; CDR2 reads SYGVKD. The CDR3 is 15 amino acids. J was trimmed by 1 base and V by 2 bases; bases with no gene match: 2. The CDR3 loop reads CAISELQGSNQPQHF. The CDR3 DNA is TGTGCCATCAGTGAGCTACAGGGGAGCAATCAGCCCCAGCATTTT.

The chain recombines TRBV6-4 with TRBJ2-1; D is unresolved. Germline V gene sequence: CDR1 MRHNA, CDR2 SNTAGT. The CDR3 totals 8 residues. The V gene lost 4 bases and the J gene lost 15 bases, with 4 bases spanning the gap. DNA of the CDR3: TGTGCCAGCAGTGGCTGGTTCTTC. The encoded protein is CASSGWFF.

The chain carries TRBV25-1 and TRBJ2-7; D gene ambiguous. Germline V gives CDR1 MGHDK, CDR2 SYGVNS. V lost 5 bases to trimming and J lost 2 bases, with 4 bases between them. The CDR3 has 11 residues. DNA of the CDR3: TGTGCCAGCAGTCTAGCCTACGAGCAGTACTTC. It is translated as CASSLAYEQYF.

The rearrangement links TRBV27 to TRBJ1-2, with 10 positions matching TRBD1. The CDR3 has 14 amino acids. CDR1 is MNHEY and CDR2 is SMNVEV in the germline V gene (reference sequence). Unmatched junction bases numbered 11, after V lost 8 bases and J lost 8 bases. CDR3 coding DNA: TGTGCCAGCGCCTTAAGACAGGGGGCCGGGGGCTACACCTTC. It specifies CASALRQGAGGYTF.

The table lists this clone with a count of one. The rearrangement joins TRBV28 to TRBJ2-5, with D possibly being TRBD2 (6 bases). The ends were cut back, 4 bases at V and 4 bases at J, with 10 bases in the middle. CDR1 is MDHEN, CDR2 SYDVKM, per germline. This CDR3 has 13 amino acids. CDR3 amino acids: CASSSEGRETQYF. The CDR3 coding sequence is TGTGCCAGCAGTTCGGAGGGGCGAGAGACCCAGTACTTC.

The rearrangement links TRBV7-8 to TRBJ2-7, with 8 bases lining up with TRBD1. Germline V lookup: CDR1 SGHVS, CDR2 FQNEAQ. This CDR3 is 13 amino acids long. V shed 5 bases and J 4 bases; nucleotides not matched to a gene: 4. For the CDR3, the DNA is TGTGCCAGCAGCATAGGACAGGGTTACGAGCAGTACTTC. Translating it yields CASSIGQGYEQYF.

J is TRBJ2-7 and V is TRBV5-1; tentatively, D is TRBD2 (6 bases). CDR1 is SGHRS, CDR2 YFSETQ, per germline. V lost 5 bases and J 1 base, leaving 22 bases between the germline ends. There are 17 residues in the CDR3. This CDR3 is CASSPTSLLLSSYEQYF. For the CDR3, the DNA is TGCGCCAGCAGTCCCACTAGCTTGTTATTGTCGTCCTACGAGCAGTACTTC. Looking up the rest from reference TRBV5-1 and TRBJ2-7 gives the full variable domain: KAGVTQTPRYLIKTRGQQVTLSCSPISGHRSVSWYQQTPGQGLQFLFEYFSETQRNKGNFPGRFSGRQFSNSRSEMNVSTLELGDSALYLCASSPTSLLLSSYEQYFGPGTRLTVT.

The V gene is TRBV19, the J gene TRBJ2-7; tentatively, D is TRBD1 (6 bases). Germline V gene data show CDR1 as LNHDA and CDR2 as SQIVND (reference sequence). V was clipped by 5 bases and J by 7 bases, with 18 bases between them. CDR3 length: 14 amino acids. CDR3 bases: TGTGCCAGTAGTGCCTTGGGACAAGTGCCGGAGCAGTACTTC. Its protein is CASSALGQVPEQYF.

V usage is TRBV7-2 and J usage is TRBJ2-3, with TRBD2 matching over 10 bases. J was trimmed by 4 bases and V by 7 bases; bases with no gene match: 8. The CDR3 is 15 residues long. Germline V gives CDR1 SGHTA, CDR2 FQGNSA. CDR3 in amino acids: CASKRQRGGADTQYF. CDR3 bases: TGTGCCAGCAAGCGCCAGCGGGGGGGGGCAGATACGCAGTATTTT.